These T cell receptor beta chains were read from a single sample in a study of blood T cells in healthy people across ages. MiXCR, run by TCRdb on the 5' RACE reads, gives a single entry per CDR3 protein. The sample has more than 900,000 distinct CDR3 sequences; 25% are singletons. This sample also appeared in a second study, on T cells of mothers and their children.

Sequenced input: blood. All receptors derive from a girl aged 2-10 years in good health. Both conserved end residues are part of each CDR3. The order of the fields is J gene, D gene, V gene, clone size, CDR3 protein, CDR3 DNA. A D gene is named only where the DNA matches it firmly. Expanded clones are given a class, and other clones once, few, many or no size at all.

TRBJ2-5 - TRBV25-1 few CASSGGFGRVETQYF TGTGCCAGCAGTGGGGGATTCGGCAGGGTGGAGACCCAGTACTTC
TRBJ1-1 TRBD1 TRBV28 - CVSSWTGGVTEAFF TGTGTCAGCAGTTGGACAGGTGGGGTCACTGAAGCTTTCTTT
TRBJ2-7 - TRBV6-2/TRBV6-3 - CASSYSTTAGHEQYF TGTGCCAGCAGTTACTCGACTACGGCGGGACACGAGCAGTACTTC
TRBJ2-5 - TRBV29-1 - CSVVGGEETQYF TGCAGCGTTGTTGGGGGAGAAGAGACCCAGTACTTC
TRBJ1-5 - TRBV28 - CASRISGVNQPQHF TGTGCCAGCAGAATCTCAGGGGTTAATCAGCCCCAGCATTTT
TRBJ1-1 - TRBV28 - CASRQTGWDTEAFF TGTGCCAGCAGGCAAACAGGGTGGGACACTGAAGCCTTCTTT
TRBJ2-4 - TRBV4-1 - CASSPGGSPAKNIQYF TGCGCCAGCAGCCCCGGTGGCTCCCCAGCCAAAAACATTCAGTACTTC
TRBJ2-7 TRBD2 TRBV29-1 few CSVVGLAEDEQYF TGCAGCGTTGTGGGCCTAGCGGAAGACGAGCAGTACTTC
TRBJ1-4 - TRBV7-8 many CASSSYGGTNEKLFF TGTGCCAGCAGCAGTTACGGGGGAACTAATGAAAAACTGTTTTTT
TRBJ1-1 - TRBV12-3/TRBV12-4 - CASSLAPIRGMNTEAFF TGTGCCAGCAGTTTAGCGCCTATCCGGGGGATGAACACTGAAGCTTTCTTT
TRBJ1-1 - TRBV3-1 - CASSQGSGEAFF TGTGCCAGCAGCCAAGGCTCCGGTGAAGCTTTCTTT
TRBJ2-5 - TRBV15 few CATSRIVIETQYF TGTGCCACCAGCAGAATCGTTATCGAGACCCAGTACTTC
TRBJ1-1 - TRBV6-6 - CASSATTGNTEAFF TGTGCCAGCAGTGCCACGACGGGGAACACTGAAGCTTTCTTT
TRBJ1-1 TRBD1 TRBV5-1 many CASSLGDRDPLAFF TGCGCCAGCAGCTTGGGGGACAGGGACCCCCTGGCTTTCTTT
TRBJ1-1 - TRBV12-3/TRBV12-4 - CASGTRRDEAFF TGTGCCAGCGGGACCAGACGGGATGAAGCTTTCTTT
TRBJ1-2 TRBD1 TRBV11-2 few CASGAPDRGFGYTF TGTGCCAGCGGGGCTCCGGACAGGGGGTTCGGCTACACCTTC
TRBJ2-1 - TRBV7-2 - CASSSENYNEQFF TGTGCCAGCAGCTCCGAGAACTACAATGAGCAGTTCTTC
TRBJ2-1 TRBD2 TRBV6-5 many CASIPLLIAGFYNEQFF TGTGCCAGCATTCCCCTTCTTATAGCGGGTTTCTACAATGAGCAGTTCTTC
TRBJ1-1 - TRBV29-1 - CSVEADPEAFF TGCAGCGTTGAAGCGGACCCTGAAGCTTTCTTT
TRBJ2-3 TRBD2 TRBV4-1 few CASSQIHRGGDTQYF TGCGCCAGCAGCCAGATCCACCGGGGGGGAGATACGCAGTATTTT
TRBJ2-5 - TRBV4-1 few CASSQVTPSSETQYF TGCGCCAGCAGCCAAGTTACCCCCTCCAGCGAGACCCAGTACTTC
TRBJ2-4 - TRBV5-3 - CARSLVGLAKNIQYF TGTGCCAGAAGCTTGGTCGGACTAGCCAAAAACATTCAGTACTTC